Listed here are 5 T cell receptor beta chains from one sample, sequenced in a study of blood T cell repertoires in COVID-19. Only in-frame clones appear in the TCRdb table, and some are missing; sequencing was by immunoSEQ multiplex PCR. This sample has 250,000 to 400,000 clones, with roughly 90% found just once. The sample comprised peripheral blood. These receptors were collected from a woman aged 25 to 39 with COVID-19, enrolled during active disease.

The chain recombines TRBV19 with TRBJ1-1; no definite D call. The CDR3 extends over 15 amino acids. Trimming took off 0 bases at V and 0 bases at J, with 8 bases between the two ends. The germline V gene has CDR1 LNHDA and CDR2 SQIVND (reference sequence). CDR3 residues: CASSIDPGMNTEAFF. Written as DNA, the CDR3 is TGTGCCAGTAGTATAGATCCGGGGATGAACACTGAAGCTTTCTTT. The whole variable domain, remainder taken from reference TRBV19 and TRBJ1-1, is DGGITQSPKYLFRKEGQNVTLSCEQNLNHDAMYWYRQDPGQGLRLIYYSQIVNDFQKGDIAEGYSVSREKKESFPLTVTSAQKNPTAFYLCASSIDPGMNTEAFFGQGTRLTVV.

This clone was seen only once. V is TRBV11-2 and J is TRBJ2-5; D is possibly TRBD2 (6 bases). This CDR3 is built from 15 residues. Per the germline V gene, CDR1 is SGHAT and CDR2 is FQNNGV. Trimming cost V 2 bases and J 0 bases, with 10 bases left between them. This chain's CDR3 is CASSLRGSNQETQYF. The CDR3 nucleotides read TGTGCCAGCAGCTTACGGGGGTCCAACCAAGAGACCCAGTACTTC.

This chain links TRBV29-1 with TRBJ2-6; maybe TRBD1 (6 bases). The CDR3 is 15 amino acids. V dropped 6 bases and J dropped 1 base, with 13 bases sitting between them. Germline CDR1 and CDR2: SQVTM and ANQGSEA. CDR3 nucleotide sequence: TGCAGCGTGCGGACAGCAATATCTGGGGCCAACGTCCTGACTTTC. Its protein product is CSVRTAISGANVLTF. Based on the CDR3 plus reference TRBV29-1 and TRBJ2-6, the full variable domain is SAVISQKPSRDICQRGTSLTIQCQVDSQVTMMFWYRQQPGQSLTLIATANQGSEATYESGFVIDKFPISRPNLTFSTLTVSNMSPEDSSIYLCSVRTAISGANVLTFGAGSRLTVL.

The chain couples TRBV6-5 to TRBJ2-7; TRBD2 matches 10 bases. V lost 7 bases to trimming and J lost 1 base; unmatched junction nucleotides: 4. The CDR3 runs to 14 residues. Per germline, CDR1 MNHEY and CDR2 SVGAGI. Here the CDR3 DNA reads TGTGCCAGCAAAACTAGCGGGATTTCCTACGAGCAGTACTTC. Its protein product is CASKTSGISYEQYF.

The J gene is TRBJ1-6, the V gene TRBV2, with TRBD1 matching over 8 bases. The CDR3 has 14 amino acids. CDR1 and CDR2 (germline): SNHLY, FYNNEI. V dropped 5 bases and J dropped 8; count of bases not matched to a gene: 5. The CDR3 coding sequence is TGTGCCAGCAGTTACGACAGGGGTTATTCACCCCTCCACTTT. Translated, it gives CASSYDRGYSPLHF.